This TCR beta chain was obtained from a study of blood T cells in healthy people across ages. The germline V gene encodes CDR1 SGHKS and CDR2 YYEKEE (reference sequence). V was clipped by 0 bases and J by 0 bases, with 6 bases between them. CDR3 size: 15 residues. Combining a sample-barcoded 5' primer with a J-beta primer mix, a second PCR ran for roughly 7 to 12 cycles. TCRdb reprocessed the 5' RACE reads with MiXCR, giving one entry per CDR3 protein. The sample yields about 640,000 distinct CDR3 sequences, about 28% seen once. In this sample, this clonotype turned up many times. The V call is TRBV5-5, the J call TRBJ2-2; D is possibly TRBD2 (6 bases). This TCR was sampled from an elderly woman in good health. The sequenced sample was blood. CDR3 residues: CASSLGLANTGELFF. As DNA, the CDR3 is TGTGCCAGCAGCTTGGGACTAGCGAACACCGGGGAGCTGTTTTTT. Supplemented by reference TRBV5-5 and TRBJ2-2, the full variable domain reads DAGVTQSPTHLIKTRGQQVTLRCSPISGHKSVSWYQQVLGQGPQFIFQYYEKEERGRGNFPDRFSARQFPNYSSELNVNALLLGDSALYLCASSLGLANTGELFFGEGSRLTVL.